One T cell receptor beta chain is described in this entry. What this receptor recognizes is not known. The input lacks base qualities; no much larger clone sits a single base away. Participants in the prospective study were aged about 18 to 95 years, lived in 20 to 30 United States geographic areas, and enrolled through a virtual design. In the prospective study, participants were assigned to cohorts based on the clinical history participants reported in a screening survey and a study questionnaire. Recovered participants in ImmuneRACE Cohort 3 were defined by two consecutive negative NP/OP PCR tests, clearance by a healthcare professional, or resolution of symptoms. In the prospective study, mobile phlebotomists collected whole blood, serum and a nasopharyngeal or oropharyngeal swab from each participant. Prospective study participants could optionally give additional blood draws and questionnaires over a roughly two-month period. Prospective study blood samples were shipped either frozen or at room temperature before DNA extraction.

The data were obtained in a study of blood T cell repertoires in COVID-19 (dated by TCRdb to between 2020 and 2021). Regarding the complete study: The collaborator samples originated in the United States, Italy and Spain and spanned the acute and convalescent phases of COVID-19. The material from the prospective study consisted of cDNA or gDNA derived from T cells, B-cell-depleted T cells, or PBMCs. Deeply sampled blood TCRbeta repertoires from subjects exposed to, actively infected with, or recovered from COVID-19 were included in the dataset. The repertoires were released in a freely available public database meant as a resource for research on the immune response to SARS-CoV-2. Samples were obtained from the ongoing ImmuneRACE study (first 160 participants) and from about 1,300 subjects provided by 6 global collaborators. Nearly every sample came with metadata listing a de-identified subject ID, COVID-19 status, age in years and sex. Where available, HLA class I and class II types were obtained from metadata supplied by the sample provider rather than from assay-based typing.

General conclusions and limits of the study: How much clinical and demographic metadata was included differed by source and by participant, and the metadata was provided uncurated.

The CDR3 runs 14 amino acids, cysteine and phenylalanine included. The entry retains the CDR3 DNA only, 42 bases that are in frame from base 1. The V and J ends are trimmed by 3 bases and 5 bases, leaving 14 bases between them. Reading the germline V gene (reference sequence) gives CDR1 DFQATT and CDR2 SNEGSKA. TCRbeta CDR3 regions were amplified from genomic DNA using the immunoSEQ Assay, a bias-controlled multiplex PCR. As for how the authors treated the data: The number of nucleated cells in each sample was estimated from the amplification of reference gene primers within the assay. To quantify the absolute abundance of each unique TCRbeta CDR3 rearrangement, sequence reads were collapsed and filtered. For each sample, productive Simpson clonality was calculated as the square root of Simpson's diversity index over productive rearrangements. TCRdb retrieved this table from immuneACCESS and kept in-frame rearrangements only. Not all clones are present; in checked studies, unresolved V genes account for under half, and no reason is known for the remainder. V and J calls and clone size are those listed in that table; D and trimming were worked out from the DNA. The sample yields around 200,000 clones; more than 80% were counted once. The ten largest account for around 9% of the sample.

The clonotype was recovered from a man between 35 and 55 years old who had recovered from COVID-19. The rearrangement combines TRBV20-1 with TRBJ2-1, and TRBD2 may be the D gene, going by 5 matching bases. The sequenced sample was PBMCs or T cells enriched from blood (not recorded which). The DNA sequence is given as TGCAGTGCTAGTATGGACTCTATTAACAATGAGCAGTTCTTC. Its protein product is CSASMDSINNEQFF.